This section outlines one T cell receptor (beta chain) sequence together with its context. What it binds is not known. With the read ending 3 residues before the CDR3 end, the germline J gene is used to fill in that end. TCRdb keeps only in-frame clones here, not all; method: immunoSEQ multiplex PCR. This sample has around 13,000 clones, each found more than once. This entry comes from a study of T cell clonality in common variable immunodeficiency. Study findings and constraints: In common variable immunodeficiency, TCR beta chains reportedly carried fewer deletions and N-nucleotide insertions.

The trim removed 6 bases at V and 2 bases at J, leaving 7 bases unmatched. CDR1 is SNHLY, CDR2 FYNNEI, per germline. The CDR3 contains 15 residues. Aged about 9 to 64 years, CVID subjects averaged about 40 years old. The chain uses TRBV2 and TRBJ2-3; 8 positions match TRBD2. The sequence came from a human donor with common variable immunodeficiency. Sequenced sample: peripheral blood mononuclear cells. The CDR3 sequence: CASSDGTRFTDTQYF. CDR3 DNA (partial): TGTGCCAGCAGCGACGGGACTAGGTTCACAGATACG.